This is a list of T cell receptor beta chains from one sample in a study of control samples from healthy donors and cancer patients. Measured with immunoSEQ multiplex PCR; TCRdb has only the in-frame clones, and not every one. This table has some 95,000 clones, roughly 92% appearing once. The sample consisted of blood. Receptors originate from a human donor in good health. The donor label of this sample is uncertain. The CDR3 runs from the conserved cysteine through the conserved F or W. Fields, in order: D gene, V gene, clone size, J gene, CDR3 protein, CDR3 DNA. A D gene is named only where the DNA matches it firmly. Rows give clone size only sometimes, using once, few, many, or a class for an expanded clone.

TRBD1	TRBV20-1	.	TRBJ1-2	CSASQSQQGRGGYTF	TGCAGTGCTAGTCAGAGTCAACAGGGGCGGGGAGGCTACACCTTC
.	TRBV7-9	.	TRBJ2-1	CASSLAGATYNEQFF	TGTGCCAGCAGCTTAGCAGGGGCCACCTACAATGAGCAGTTCTTC
.	TRBV30	.	TRBJ2-5	CACNRVGETQYF	TGTGCCTGTAACAGGGTTGGCGAGACCCAGTACTTC
.	TRBV6-5	.	TRBJ2-3	CASSPPGGPDTQYF	TGTGCCAGCAGTCCCCCGGGGGGCCCCGATACGCAGTATTTT
.	TRBV15	.	TRBJ1-4	CATSRDFELQLFF	TGTGCCACCAGCAGAGATTTTGAGCTTCAACTGTTTTTT
.	TRBV19	once	TRBJ1-4	CASSRGALVEKLFF	TGTGCCAGTAGCCGAGGAGCCCTCGTGGAAAAACTGTTTTTT
TRBD1	TRBV6-5	once	TRBJ2-7	CASRGTGRYEQYF	TGTGCCAGCAGGGGGACAGGCCGCTACGAGCAGTACTTC
.	TRBV5-6	.	TRBJ2-5	CASSLGSLIETQYF	TGTGCCAGCAGCTTGGGTTCTCTTATAGAGACCCAGTACTTC
TRBD1	TRBV2	.	TRBJ2-2	CASSPGTGTFTGELFF	TGTGCCAGCAGTCCTGGGACAGGGACCTTTACCGGGGAGCTGTTTTTT
.	TRBV10-1	.	TRBJ1-2	CASRGTYGYTF	TGCGCCAGCAGAGGGACCTATGGCTACACCTTC
.	TRBV2	.	TRBJ1-5	CASSGDTRGLPQHF	TGTGCCAGCAGTGGGGACACCCGCGGGCTGCCCCAGCATTTT
TRBD1	TRBV6-5	.	TRBJ1-5	CASSRQGGNQPQHF	TGTGCCAGCAGTAGACAGGGGGGCAATCAGCCCCAGCATTTT
.	TRBV20-1	.	TRBJ1-2	CSASWGADGYTF	TGCAGTGCTAGTTGGGGAGCGGATGGCTACACCTTC
.	TRBV5-1	.	TRBJ2-2	CASSVSDTGELFF	TGCGCCAGCAGCGTTTCAGACACCGGGGAGCTGTTTTTT
.	TRBV11-1	.	TRBJ2-3	CASSLALGSVGTDTQYF	TGTGCCAGCAGCTTAGCGCTTGGGTCAGTGGGCACAGATACGCAGTATTTT
.	TRBV5-6	.	TRBJ2-2	CASSLGGSNTGELFF	TGTGCCAGCAGCCTCGGGGGTTCGAACACCGGGGAGCTGTTTTTT
.	TRBV3-1/TRBV3-2	.	TRBJ2-3	CASSQVSSRESTDTQYF	TGTGCCAGCAGCCAAGTAAGTAGTCGCGAGAGCACAGATACGCAGTATTTT
.	TRBV7-2	once	TRBJ2-6	CASSPYHQANVLTF	TGTGCCAGCAGCCCCTACCATCAGGCCAACGTCCTGACTTTC
.	TRBV4-3	.	TRBJ2-1	CASSQETYNEQFF	TGCGCCAGCAGCCAAGAAACCTACAATGAGCAGTTCTTC
TRBD1	TRBV2	.	TRBJ1-1	CASRDDRGEAFF	TGTGCCAGCAGGGACGACAGGGGCGAAGCTTTCTTT
TRBD1	TRBV7-2	.	TRBJ2-1	CASSRQGYNEQFF	TGTGCCAGCAGCAGACAGGGTTACAATGAGCAGTTCTTC
.	TRBV9	.	TRBJ2-5	CASSVEVRVGETQYF	TGTGCCAGCAGCGTAGAGGTCAGGGTAGGAGAGACCCAGTACTTC
TRBD2	TRBV6-4	.	TRBJ2-2	CASASGNSGDANTGELFF	TGTGCCAGCGCATCTGGGAATAGCGGGGACGCGAACACCGGGGAGCTGTTTTTT
.	TRBV6-5	.	TRBJ1-5	CASSTYRASNQPQHF	TGTGCCAGCAGTACCTACAGGGCTAGCAATCAGCCCCAGCATTTT